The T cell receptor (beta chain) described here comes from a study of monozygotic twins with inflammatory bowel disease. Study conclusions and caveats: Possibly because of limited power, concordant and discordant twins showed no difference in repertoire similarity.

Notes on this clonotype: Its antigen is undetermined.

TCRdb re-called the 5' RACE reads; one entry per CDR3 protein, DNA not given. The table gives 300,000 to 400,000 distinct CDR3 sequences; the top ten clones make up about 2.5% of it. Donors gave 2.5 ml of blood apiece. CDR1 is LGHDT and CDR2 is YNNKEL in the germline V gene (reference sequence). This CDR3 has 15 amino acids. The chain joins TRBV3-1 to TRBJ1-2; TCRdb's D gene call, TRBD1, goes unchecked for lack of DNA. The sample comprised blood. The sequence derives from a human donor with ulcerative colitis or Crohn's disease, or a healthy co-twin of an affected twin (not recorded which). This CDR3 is CASSQVAGTNYGYTF.